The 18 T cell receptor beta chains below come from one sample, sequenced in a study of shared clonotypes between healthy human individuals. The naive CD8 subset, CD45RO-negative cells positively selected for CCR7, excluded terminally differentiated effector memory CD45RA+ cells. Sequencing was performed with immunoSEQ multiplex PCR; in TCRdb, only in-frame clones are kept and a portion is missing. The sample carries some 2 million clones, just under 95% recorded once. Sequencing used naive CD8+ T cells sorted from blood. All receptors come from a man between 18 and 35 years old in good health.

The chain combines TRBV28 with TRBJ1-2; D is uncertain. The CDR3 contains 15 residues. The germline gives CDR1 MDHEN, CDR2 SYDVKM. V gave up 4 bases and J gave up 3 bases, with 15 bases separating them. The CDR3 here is CASSSPAGGDYGYTF. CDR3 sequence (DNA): TGTGCCAGCAGTTCCCCGGCGGGTGGTGACTATGGCTACACCTTC.

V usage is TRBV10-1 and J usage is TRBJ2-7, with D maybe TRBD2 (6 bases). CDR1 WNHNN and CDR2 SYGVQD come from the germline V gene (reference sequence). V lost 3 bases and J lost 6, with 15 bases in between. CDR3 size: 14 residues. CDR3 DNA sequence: TGCGCCAGCAGTGATGGGGAGGCCCGCCGCGAGCAGTACTTC. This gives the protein CASSDGEARREQYF.

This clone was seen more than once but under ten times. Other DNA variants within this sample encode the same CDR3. The CDR3 DNA sequence: TGTGCCAGTAGTATTTGGGGGAACACCGGGGAGCTGTTTTTT. Encoded protein: CASSIWGNTGELFF. The rearrangement links TRBV19 to TRBJ2-2, with D uncertain. Germline V lookup: CDR1 LNHDA, CDR2 SQIVND (reference sequence). The CDR3 is made up of 14 amino acids. V lost 3 bases and J 1 base, leaving 6 bases between the germline ends.

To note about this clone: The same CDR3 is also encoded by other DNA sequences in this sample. The CDR3 is CASSLGAMNTEAFF. DNA for the CDR3: TGTGCCAGCAGCTTAGGGGCCATGAACACTGAAGCTTTCTTT. V and J are TRBV7-6 and TRBJ1-1; D is unclear. The V and J ends lost 1 base and 0 bases respectively, with 6 bases between them. Germline V CDR1 and CDR2: SGHVS, FNYEAQ. CDR3 length: 14 amino acids. Combining the CDR3 with reference TRBV7-6 and TRBJ1-1 gives the whole variable domain GAGVSQSPRYKVTKRGQDVALRCDPISGHVSLYWYRQALGQGPEFLTYFNYEAQQDKSGLPNDRFSAERPEGSISTLTIQRTEQRDSAMYRCASSLGAMNTEAFFGQGTRLTVV.

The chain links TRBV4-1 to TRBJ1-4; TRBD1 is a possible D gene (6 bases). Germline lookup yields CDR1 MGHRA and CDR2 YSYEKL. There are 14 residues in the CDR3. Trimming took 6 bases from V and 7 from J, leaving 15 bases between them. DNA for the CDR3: TGCGCCAGCAGATGGACAGTCGAGAGTGAAAAACTGTTTTTT. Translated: CASRWTVESEKLFF.

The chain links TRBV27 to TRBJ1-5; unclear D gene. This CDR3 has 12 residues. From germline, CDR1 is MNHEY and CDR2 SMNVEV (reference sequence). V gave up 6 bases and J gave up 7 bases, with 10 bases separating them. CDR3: CASRNEDQPQHF. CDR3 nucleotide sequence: TGTGCCAGCAGAAACGAAGACCAGCCCCAGCATTTT.

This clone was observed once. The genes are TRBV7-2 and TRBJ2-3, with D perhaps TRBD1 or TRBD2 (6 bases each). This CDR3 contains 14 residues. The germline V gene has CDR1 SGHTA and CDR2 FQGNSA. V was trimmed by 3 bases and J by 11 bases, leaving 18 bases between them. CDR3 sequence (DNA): TGTGCCAGCAGCTTTACCCCACTAGGGGGAGGGCAGTATTTT. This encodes CASSFTPLGGGQYF.

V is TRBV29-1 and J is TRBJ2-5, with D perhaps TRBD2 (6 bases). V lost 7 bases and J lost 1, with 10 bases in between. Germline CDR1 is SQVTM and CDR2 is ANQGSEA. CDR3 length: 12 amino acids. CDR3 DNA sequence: TGCAGCGGTCGGACTACCCAAGAGACCCAGTACTTC. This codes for CSGRTTQETQYF.

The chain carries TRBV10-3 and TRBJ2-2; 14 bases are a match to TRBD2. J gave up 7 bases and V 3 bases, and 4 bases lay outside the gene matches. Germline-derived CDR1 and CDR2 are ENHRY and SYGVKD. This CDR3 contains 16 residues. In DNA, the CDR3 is TGTGCCATCAGTGATACGGGACTAGCGGGAGTCGGGGAGCTGTTTTTT. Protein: CAISDTGLAGVGELFF.

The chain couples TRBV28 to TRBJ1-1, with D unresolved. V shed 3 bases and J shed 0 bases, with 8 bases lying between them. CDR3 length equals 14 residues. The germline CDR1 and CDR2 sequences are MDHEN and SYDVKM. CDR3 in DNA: TGTGCCAGCAGTTTGAACCTGATGAACACTGAAGCTTTCTTT. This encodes CASSLNLMNTEAFF.

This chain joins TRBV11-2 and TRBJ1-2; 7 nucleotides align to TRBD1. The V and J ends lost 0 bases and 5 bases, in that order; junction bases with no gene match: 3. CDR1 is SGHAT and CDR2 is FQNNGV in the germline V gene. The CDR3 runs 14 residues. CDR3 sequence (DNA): TGTGCCAGCAGCTTAGAGGGACAGCCTTATGGCTACACCTTC. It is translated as CASSLEGQPYGYTF.

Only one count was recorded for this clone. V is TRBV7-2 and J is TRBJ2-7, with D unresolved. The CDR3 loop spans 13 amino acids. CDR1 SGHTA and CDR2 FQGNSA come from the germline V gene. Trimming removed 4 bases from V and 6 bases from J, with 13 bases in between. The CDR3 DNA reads TGTGCCAGCAGCTCGTGGGATGGCGGCGAGCAGTACTTC. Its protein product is CASSSWDGGEQYF.

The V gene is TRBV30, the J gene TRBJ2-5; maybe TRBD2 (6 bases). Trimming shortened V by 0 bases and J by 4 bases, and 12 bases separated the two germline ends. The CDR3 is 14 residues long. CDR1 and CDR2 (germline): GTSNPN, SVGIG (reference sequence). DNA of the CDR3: TGTGCCTGGAGTGTAAGTGGGGGAGGAGAGACCCAGTACTTC. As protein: CAWSVSGGGETQYF. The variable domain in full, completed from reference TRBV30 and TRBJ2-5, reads SQTIHQWPATLVQPVGSPLSLECTVEGTSNPNLYWYRQAAGRGLQLLFYSVGIGQISSEVPQNLSASRPQDRQFILSSKKLLLSDSGFYLCAWSVSGGGETQYFGPGTRLLVL.

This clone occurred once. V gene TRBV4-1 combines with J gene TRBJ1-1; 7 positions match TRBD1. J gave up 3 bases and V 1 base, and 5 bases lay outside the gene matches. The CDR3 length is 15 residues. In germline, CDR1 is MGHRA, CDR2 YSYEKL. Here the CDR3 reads CASSQAGTADTEAFF. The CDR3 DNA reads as TGCGCCAGCAGCCAAGCTGGGACAGCGGACACTGAAGCTTTCTTT.

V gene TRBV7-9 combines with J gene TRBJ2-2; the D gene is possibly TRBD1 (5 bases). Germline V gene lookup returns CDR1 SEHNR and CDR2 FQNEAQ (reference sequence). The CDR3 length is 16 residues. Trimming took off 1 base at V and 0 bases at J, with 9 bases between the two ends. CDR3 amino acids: CASSLGQGSNTGELFF. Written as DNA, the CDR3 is TGTGCCAGCAGCTTAGGGCAGGGCTCGAACACCGGGGAGCTGTTTTTT. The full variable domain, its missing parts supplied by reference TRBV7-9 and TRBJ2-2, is DTGVSQNPRHKITKRGQNVTFRCDPISEHNRLYWYRQTLGQGPEFLTYFQNEAQLEKSRLLSDRFSAERPKGSFSTLEIQRTEQGDSAMYLCASSLGQGSNTGELFFGEGSRLTVL.

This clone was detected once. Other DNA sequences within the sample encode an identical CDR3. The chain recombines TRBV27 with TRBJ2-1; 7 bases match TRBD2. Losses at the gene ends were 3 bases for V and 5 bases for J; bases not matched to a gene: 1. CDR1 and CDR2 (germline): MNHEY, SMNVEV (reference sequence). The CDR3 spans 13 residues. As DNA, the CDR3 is TGTGCCAGCAGTTTCGGACTAGACAATGAGCAGTTCTTC. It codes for CASSFGLDNEQFF.

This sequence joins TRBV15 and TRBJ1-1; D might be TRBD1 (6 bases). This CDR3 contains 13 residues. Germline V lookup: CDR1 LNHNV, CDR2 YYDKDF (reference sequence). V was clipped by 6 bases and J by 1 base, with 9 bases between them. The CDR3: CATRQGWNTEAFF. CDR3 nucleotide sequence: TGTGCCACCAGACAGGGATGGAACACTGAAGCTTTCTTT.

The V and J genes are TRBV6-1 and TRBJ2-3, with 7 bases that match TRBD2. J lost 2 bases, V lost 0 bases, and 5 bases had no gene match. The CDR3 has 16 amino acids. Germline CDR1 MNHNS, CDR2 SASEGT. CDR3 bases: TGTGCCAGCAGTGAAGCTCTAGCGGAGCTCACAGATACGCAGTATTTT. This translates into CASSEALAELTDTQYF.